Many counts were recorded for the clone carrying this TCR beta chain. The antigen is not known. This entry belongs to a study of T-cell reconstitution after alpha-beta-depleted transplantation in children. General study findings and limits: Recipient T cells and thymic progenitors that survived gave rise to the high TCRbeta diversity observed at day 60 in some patients. Alpha-beta T cells about two months after transplant reportedly derived from several hundred expanded graft clones. A year had passed since transplant, and T-cell counts and diversity by then came mostly from newly produced T cells.

Unique molecular identifiers were used to barcode this TCRbeta library. TCRdb re-analysed the PCR reads in MiXCR, keeping a single row per CDR3 protein. Of about 300,000 distinct CDR3 sequences listed, approximately 7.3% are singletons. V was trimmed by 3 bases and J by 0 bases, leaving 12 bases between them. The length of the CDR3 is 15 residues. Germline CDR1 reads SGHRS; CDR2 reads YFSETQ. The V and J genes are TRBV5-1 and TRBJ1-1; D ambiguous. The receptor was isolated from a female patient aged 2-15 years who had a stem cell transplant for Fanconi anemia, so the T cells may come from the graft donor. Sequenced here: peripheral blood, sampled 360 days after TCRalphabeta/CD19-depleted stem cell transplant. This chain's CDR3 is CASSWKGQVNTEAFF. The DNA of the CDR3 is TGCGCCAGCAGCTGGAAAGGGCAGGTGAACACTGAAGCTTTCTTT.